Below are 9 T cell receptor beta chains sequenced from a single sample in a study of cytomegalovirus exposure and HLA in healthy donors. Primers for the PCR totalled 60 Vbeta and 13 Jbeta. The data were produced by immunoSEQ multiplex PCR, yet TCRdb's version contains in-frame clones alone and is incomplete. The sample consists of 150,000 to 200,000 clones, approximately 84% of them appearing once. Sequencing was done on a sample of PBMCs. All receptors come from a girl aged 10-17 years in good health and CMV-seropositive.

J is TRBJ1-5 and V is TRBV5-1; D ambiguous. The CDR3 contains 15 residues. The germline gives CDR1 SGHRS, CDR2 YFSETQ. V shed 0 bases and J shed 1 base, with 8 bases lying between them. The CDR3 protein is CASSLDSGSNQPQHF. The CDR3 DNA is TGCGCCAGCAGCTTGGACTCCGGGAGCAATCAGCCCCAGCATTTT.

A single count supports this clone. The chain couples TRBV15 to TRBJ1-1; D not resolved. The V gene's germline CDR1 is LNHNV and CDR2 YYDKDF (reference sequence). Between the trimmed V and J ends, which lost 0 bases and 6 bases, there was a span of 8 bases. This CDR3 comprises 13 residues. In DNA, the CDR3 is TGTGCCACCAGCAGAGAATTGGCATCTGAAGCTTTCTTT. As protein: CATSRELASEAFF.

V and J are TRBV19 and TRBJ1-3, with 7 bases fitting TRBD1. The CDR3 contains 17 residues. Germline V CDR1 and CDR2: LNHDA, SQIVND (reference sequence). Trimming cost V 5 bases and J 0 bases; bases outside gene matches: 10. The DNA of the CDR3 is TGTGCCAGTAGTCCTCGGGACAGTGCCTTCTCTGGAAACACCATATATTTT. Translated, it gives CASSPRDSAFSGNTIYF.

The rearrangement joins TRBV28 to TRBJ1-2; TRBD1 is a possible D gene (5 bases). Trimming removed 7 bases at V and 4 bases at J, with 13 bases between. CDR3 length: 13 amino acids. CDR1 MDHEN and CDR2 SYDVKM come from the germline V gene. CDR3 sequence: CASTYRFIYGYTF. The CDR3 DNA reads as TGTGCCAGCACCTACAGGTTTATCTATGGCTACACCTTC.

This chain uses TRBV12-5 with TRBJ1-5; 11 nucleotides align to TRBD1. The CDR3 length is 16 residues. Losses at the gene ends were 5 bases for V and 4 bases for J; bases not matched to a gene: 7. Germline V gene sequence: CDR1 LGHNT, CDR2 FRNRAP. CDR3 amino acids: CASGPKGTGGNQPQHF. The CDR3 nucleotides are TGTGCTAGTGGTCCTAAAGGGACAGGGGGTAATCAGCCCCAGCATTTT.

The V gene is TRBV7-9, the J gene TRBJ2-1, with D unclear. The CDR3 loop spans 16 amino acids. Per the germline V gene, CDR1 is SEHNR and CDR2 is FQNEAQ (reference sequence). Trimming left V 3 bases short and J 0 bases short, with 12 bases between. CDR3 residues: CASSFWQSFSYNEQFF. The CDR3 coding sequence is TGTGCCAGCAGCTTTTGGCAGTCCTTCTCCTACAATGAGCAGTTCTTC. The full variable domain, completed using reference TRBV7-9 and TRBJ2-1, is DTGVSQNPRHKITKRGQNVTFRCDPISEHNRLYWYRQTLGQGPEFLTYFQNEAQLEKSRLLSDRFSAERPKGSFSTLEIQRTEQGDSAMYLCASSFWQSFSYNEQFFGPGTRLTVL.

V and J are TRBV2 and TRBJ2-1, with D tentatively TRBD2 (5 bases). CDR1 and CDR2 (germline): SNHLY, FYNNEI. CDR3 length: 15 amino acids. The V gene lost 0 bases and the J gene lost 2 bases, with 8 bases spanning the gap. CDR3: CASSEAPSPYNEQFF. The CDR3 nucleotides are TGTGCCAGCAGTGAAGCGCCTAGCCCCTACAATGAGCAGTTCTTC.

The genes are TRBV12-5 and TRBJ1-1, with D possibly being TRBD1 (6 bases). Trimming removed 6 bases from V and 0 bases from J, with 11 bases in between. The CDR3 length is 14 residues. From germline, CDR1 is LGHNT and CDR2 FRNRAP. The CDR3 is CASGTGQLNTEAFF. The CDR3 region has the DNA TGTGCTAGTGGCACGGGACAACTGAACACTGAAGCTTTCTTT.

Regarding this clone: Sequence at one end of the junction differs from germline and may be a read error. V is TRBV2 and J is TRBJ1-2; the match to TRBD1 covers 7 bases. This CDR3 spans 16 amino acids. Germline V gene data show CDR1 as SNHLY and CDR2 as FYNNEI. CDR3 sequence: CASREETGWPNYGYTF. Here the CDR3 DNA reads TGTGCCAGCAGGGAAGAGACAGGGTGGCCTAACTATGGCTACACCTTC.